This TCR beta chain was observed in a study of blood T cells in healthy people across ages. The study's findings and limits: It was the long-lived donors that had more naive CD4+ cells and higher diversity than aged donors. With unsorted PBMCs, a conclusive comparison of naive versus antigen-experienced cells was not possible.

Peripheral blood was drawn, around 9.3 milliliters per donor. CDR1 and CDR2 from the germline V gene are MNHEY and SVGAGI. CDR3 length equals 15 residues. V dropped 5 bases and J dropped 0 bases, with 11 bases sitting between them. Of note for this clonotype: Its cognate antigen is unknown.

Primed by a sample-barcoded 5' primer and a J-beta primer mix, a second PCR proceeded for 7 to 11 cycles. The template-switch adaptor was a 5' adaptor with 12 random nucleotides. It tagged each cDNA molecule. TCRdb itself ran the 5' RACE reads through MiXCR, one entry per CDR3 protein. The repertoire consists of 1.5 million or so distinct CDR3 sequences, with 35% to 45% occurring once and the leading ten covering under 8%. Sequenced: blood. The TCR sequence derives from a woman between 18 and 29 years old in good health. The rearrangement links TRBV6-5 to TRBJ1-3; a weak D match, TRBD1 (5 bases). CDR3 sequence: CASSERRVSGNTIYF. As DNA, the CDR3 is TGTGCCAGCAGTGAACGCAGGGTCTCTGGAAACACCATATATTTT.